This record looks at one T cell receptor beta chain sequence and its context. This specimen belongs to a study of blood T cell repertoires in COVID-19. Overall study context: COVID-19 samples, acute and convalescent, were from the United States, Italy and Spain. From T cells, B-cell-depleted T cells, or PBMCs came the material, which was cDNA or gDNA.

This table comes from immunoSEQ multiplex PCR, and its TCRdb copy is limited to in-frame clones, with some not included. Of some 30,000 clones in the sample, about 85% were seen once. V was clipped by 8 bases and J by 2 bases, with 13 bases between them. The CDR3 covers 13 residues. Germline V gives CDR1 SGHVS, CDR2 FQNEAQ. The sequenced sample was peripheral blood. The rearrangement uses TRBV7-8 and TRBJ2-7, with a possible D match to TRBD1 (5 bases). The sequence was collected from a woman aged 80 or older with active or convalescent COVID-19. CDR3 bases: TGTGCCAGCCGGGTAGGGGCCCCCTACGAGCAGTACTTC. This codes for CASRVGAPYEQYF.